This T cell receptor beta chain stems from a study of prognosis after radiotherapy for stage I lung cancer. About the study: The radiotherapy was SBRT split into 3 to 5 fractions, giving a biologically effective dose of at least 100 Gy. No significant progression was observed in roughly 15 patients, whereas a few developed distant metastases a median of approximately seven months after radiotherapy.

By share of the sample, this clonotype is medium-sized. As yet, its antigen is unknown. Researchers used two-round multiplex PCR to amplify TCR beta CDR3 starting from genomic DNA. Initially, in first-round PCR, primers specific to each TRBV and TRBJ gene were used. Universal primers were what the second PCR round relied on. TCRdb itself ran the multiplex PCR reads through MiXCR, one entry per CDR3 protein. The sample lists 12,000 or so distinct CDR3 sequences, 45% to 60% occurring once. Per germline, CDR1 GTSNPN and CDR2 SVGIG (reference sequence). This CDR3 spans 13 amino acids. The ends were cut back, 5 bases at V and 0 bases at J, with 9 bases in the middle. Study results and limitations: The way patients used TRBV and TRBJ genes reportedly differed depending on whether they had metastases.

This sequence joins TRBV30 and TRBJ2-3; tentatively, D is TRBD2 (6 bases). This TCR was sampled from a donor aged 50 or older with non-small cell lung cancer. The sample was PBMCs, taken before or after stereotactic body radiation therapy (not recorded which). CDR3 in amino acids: CAWGLSSTDTQYF. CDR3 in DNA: TGTGCCTGGGGACTATCTAGCACAGATACGCAGTATTTT. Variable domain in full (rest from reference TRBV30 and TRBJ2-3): SQTIHQWPATLVQPVGSPLSLECTVEGTSNPNLYWYRQAAGRGLQLLFYSVGIGQISSEVPQNLSASRPQDRQFILSSKKLLLSDSGFYLCAWGLSSTDTQYFGPGTRLTVL.